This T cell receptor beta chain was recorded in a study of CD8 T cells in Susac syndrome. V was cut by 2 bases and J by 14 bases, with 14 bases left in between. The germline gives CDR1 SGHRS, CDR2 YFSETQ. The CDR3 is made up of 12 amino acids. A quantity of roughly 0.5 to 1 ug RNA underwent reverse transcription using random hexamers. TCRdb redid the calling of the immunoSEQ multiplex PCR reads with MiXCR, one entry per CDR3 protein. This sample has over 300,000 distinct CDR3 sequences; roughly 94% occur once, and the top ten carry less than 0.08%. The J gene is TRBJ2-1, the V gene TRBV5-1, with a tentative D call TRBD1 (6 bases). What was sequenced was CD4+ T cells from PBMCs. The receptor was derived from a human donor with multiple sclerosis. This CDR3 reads CASSFEQTGKFF. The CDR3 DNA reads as TGCGCCAGCAGCTTTGAGCAGACAGGAAAGTTCTTC.